The clone carrying this T cell receptor (beta chain) was found a few times. In TCRdb, the 5' RACE reads were re-called with MiXCR into one record per CDR3 protein. The top ten clones hold 22% of a sample with about 350,000 distinct CDR3 sequences, 12% to 15% of them seen once. Trimming shortened V by 5 bases and J by 9 bases, and 20 bases separated the two germline ends. The V gene's germline CDR1 is DFQATT and CDR2 SNEGSKA (reference sequence). The length of the CDR3 is 14 residues. The source of the sample is a study of T-cell memory formation after mild COVID-19. Study details: TCR clusters mostly belonged to single donors.

V is TRBV20-1 and J is TRBJ1-5; tentatively, D is TRBD1 (6 bases). The sample taken for sequencing was PBMCs or a T cell subset sorted from them (not recorded which). The TCR comes from a man between 18 and 35 years old who had mild COVID-19 (a few samples of this study predate the infection). Cell type and time point are not known. The CDR3 protein is CSAGRTDLIRPQHF. CDR3 coding DNA: TGCAGTGCTGGGCGGACAGACCTAATTCGGCCCCAGCATTTT.